This T cell receptor beta chain was identified during a study of glioma-infiltrating T cells. The V gene's germline CDR1 is LGHDT and CDR2 YNNKEL (reference sequence). The CDR3 extends over 15 amino acids. V was shortened by 2 bases and J by 3 bases, with 10 bases between the two germline ends. TCR alpha and beta CDR3 regions were amplified from RNA using iRepertoire nested multiplex PCR. TCRdb re-called the multiplex PCR reads through MiXCR, storing one row per CDR3 protein. The sample has tens of thousands of distinct CDR3 sequences; roughly 39% are singletons. Study-wide results and caveats: Tissue-blood divergence was below expectation in non-neoplastic patients, above in gliomas.

This clonotype was detected many times. Its cognate antigen is unknown. The origin of this receptor is a human donor with low-grade glioma or glioblastoma, undergoing nonglioma brain surgery, or in good health (not recorded which). The chain links TRBV3-1 to TRBJ2-2; D not resolved. Sequenced: glioma tissue, nonneoplastic brain tissue, or PBMCs (not recorded which). The CDR3, as DNA: TGTGCCAGCAGCCAAAATCAGGTTTACACCGGGGAGCTGTTTTTT. It specifies CASSQNQVYTGELFF.